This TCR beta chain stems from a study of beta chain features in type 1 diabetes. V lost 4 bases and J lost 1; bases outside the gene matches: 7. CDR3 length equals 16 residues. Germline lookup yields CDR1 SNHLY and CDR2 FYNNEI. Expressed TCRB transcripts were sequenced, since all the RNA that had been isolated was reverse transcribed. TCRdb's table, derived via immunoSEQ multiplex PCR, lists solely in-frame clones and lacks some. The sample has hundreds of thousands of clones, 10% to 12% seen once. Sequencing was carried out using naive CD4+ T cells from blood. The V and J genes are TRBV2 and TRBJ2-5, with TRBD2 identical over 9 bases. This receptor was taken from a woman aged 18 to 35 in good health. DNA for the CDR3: TGTGCCAGCAGTGTATCGAGCGGGAGGAGCCAAGAGACCCAGTACTTC. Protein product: CASSVSSGRSQETQYF.